In its sample, the clone carrying this TCR beta chain was seen once. This entry comes from a study of shared clonotypes between healthy human individuals. TCRdb's copy holds only in-frame clones and misses some; the assay was immunoSEQ multiplex PCR. The data show 2 million to 2.5 million clones, 85% to 95% seen once. Trimming shortened V by 0 bases and J by 0 bases, and 7 bases separated the two germline ends. The CDR3 consists of 15 residues. The germline CDR1 and CDR2 sequences are SGDLS and YYNGEE. The specimen sequenced was naive CD4+ T cells sorted from blood. Subset specified: CD45RA+ positively selected. The V and J genes are TRBV9 and TRBJ2-1; the D is unclear. This clonotype originated in a man between 18 and 35 years old in good health. CDR3 sequence reads: CASSVEVSSYNEQFF. The CDR3 nucleotides are TGTGCCAGCAGCGTAGAAGTTAGCTCCTACAATGAGCAGTTCTTC. Supplemented by reference TRBV9 and TRBJ2-1, the full variable domain reads DSGVTQTPKHLITATGQRVTLRCSPRSGDLSVYWYQQSLDQGLQFLIQYYNGEERAKGNILERFSAQQFPDLHSELNLSSLELGDSALYFCASSVEVSSYNEQFFGPGTRLTVL.